This is a list of T cell receptor beta chains from one sample in a study of blood T cell repertoires in COVID-19. TCRdb's table, derived via immunoSEQ multiplex PCR, lists solely in-frame clones and lacks some. The sample lists around 160,000 clones, about 88% occurring once. Sequenced material: peripheral blood. These receptors all come from a man younger than 30 with acute or convalescent COVID-19. CDR3s include the opening cysteine and the closing phenylalanine or tryptophan. A D gene is named only where the DNA matches it firmly. Expanded clones get a size class; other rows say once, few or many, or leave the size out.

cdr3_aa cdr3_nt clone_size j_call v_call d_call
CASSRRSLQETQYF TGTGCCAGTAGTCGGAGGAGCCTCCAAGAGACCCAGTACTTC - TRBJ2-5 TRBV19 -
CAWSELSNQPQHF TGTGCCTGGAGTGAACTTAGCAATCAGCCCCAGCATTTT - TRBJ1-5 TRBV30 -
CASSLAWQGVAKNIQYF TGTGCCAGCAGCTTAGCGTGGCAGGGGGTAGCCAAAAACATTCAGTACTTC - TRBJ2-4 TRBV7-2 TRBD1
CASSLVQESYEQYF TGTGCCAGCAGCTTGGTTCAGGAATCCTACGAGCAGTACTTC - TRBJ2-7 TRBV5-5 -
CASGESTRQGVLLNTEAFF TGTGCTAGTGGTGAGAGCACCCGACAGGGGGTTCTCTTGAACACTGAAGCTTTCTTT - TRBJ1-1 TRBV12-5 TRBD1
CASSASLIRGGSGNTIYF TGTGCCAGCAGCGCCTCTCTAATCCGAGGGGGCTCTGGAAACACCATATATTTT - TRBJ1-3 TRBV2 -
CATSRVFTDEKLFF TGTGCCACCAGCAGAGTGTTCACAGATGAAAAACTGTTTTTT - TRBJ1-4 TRBV15 -
CASSVGTGVAGELFF TGTGCCAGCAGCGTGGGGACAGGGGTGGCCGGGGAGCTGTTTTTT - TRBJ2-2 TRBV3-1/TRBV3-2 TRBD1
CASSESTSSNQPQHF TGTGCCAGCAGTGAATCCACAAGTAGCAATCAGCCCCAGCATTTT - TRBJ1-5 TRBV6-1 -
CASSKRQSYNSPLHF TGTGCCAGCAGCAAACGACAGAGCTATAATTCACCCCTCCACTTT once TRBJ1-6 TRBV2 -
CASSLKKSPSGGGKNIQYF TGTGCCAGCAGCTTAAAAAAATCCCCTAGCGGTGGGGGCAAAAACATTCAGTACTTC - TRBJ2-4 TRBV7-3 TRBD2
CASSSQLAGRETQYF TGTGCCAGCAGCTCGCAACTAGCGGGGCGAGAGACCCAGTACTTC - TRBJ2-5 TRBV5-4 TRBD2
CASRSKGGGIGTEAFF TGTGCCAGCCGTTCCAAGGGCGGAGGGATCGGCACTGAAGCTTTCTTT - TRBJ1-1 TRBV27 -
CASSEVPGYGYTF TGTGCCAGCAGTGAGGTTCCAGGATACGGCTACACCTTC - TRBJ1-2 TRBV6-4 -
CASSLTRGYTF TGTGCCAGCAGTCTCACACGAGGCTACACCTTC - TRBJ1-2 TRBV6-5 -
CASSQDRASGGADTQYF TGTGCCAGCAGCCAAGATCGGGCTAGCGGGGGGGCAGATACGCAGTATTTT - TRBJ2-3 TRBV4-2 TRBD2
CASSESSSYNEQFF TGTGCCAGCAGTGAATCCAGCTCCTACAATGAGCAGTTCTTC - TRBJ2-1 TRBV6-4 -
CATDGQGPNTEAFF TGTGCCACCGACGGACAGGGCCCGAACACTGAAGCTTTCTTT - TRBJ1-1 TRBV28 TRBD1
CALAEGGAHEQYF TGTGCCCTCGCCGAAGGGGGAGCGCACGAGCAGTACTTC - TRBJ2-7 TRBV10-3 -
CSVGQGRTEAFF TGCAGCGTGGGACAGGGTCGAACTGAAGCTTTCTTT - TRBJ1-1 TRBV29-1 TRBD1
CSVRRGSGTIYF TGCAGCGTCCGGCGGGGATCGGGCACCATATATTTT - TRBJ1-3 TRBV29-1 -
CASTLGQGIAEAFF TGTGCCAGCACCCTGGGACAGGGGATCGCTGAAGCTTTCTTT - TRBJ1-1 TRBV6-1 TRBD1
CAGTANYGYTF TGTGCCGGGACAGCTAACTATGGCTACACCTTC few TRBJ1-2 TRBV30 TRBD1
CASLLDRDAYEQYF TGTGCCAGCCTCCTGGACAGGGACGCCTACGAGCAGTACTTC - TRBJ2-7 TRBV2 TRBD1
CASSKTTGRQFF TGTGCCAGCAGTAAGACCACAGGGCGGCAGTTCTTC once TRBJ2-1 TRBV28 -
CASSPRVAGRDQETQYF TGTGCCAGCAGCCCCCGGGTCGCGGGGCGCGACCAAGAGACCCAGTACTTC once TRBJ2-5 TRBV5-4 -
CASSEGAHNQPQHF TGTGCCAGCAGTGAAGGGGCCCATAATCAGCCCCAGCATTTT - TRBJ1-5 TRBV6-4 -
CASSAQGLGNQPQHF TGTGCCAGCAGTGCACAGGGTTTGGGCAATCAGCCCCAGCATTTT - TRBJ1-5 TRBV28 -
CASSMGTGIRQPQHF TGTGCCAGTAGTATGGGGACAGGGATTCGTCAGCCCCAGCATTTT once TRBJ1-5 TRBV19 TRBD1
CASSLAGGTSNQPQHF TGTGCCAGCAGTTTGGCAGGGGGGACCAGCAATCAGCCCCAGCATTTT once TRBJ1-5 TRBV28 TRBD1
CASSPRTSGPYEQFF TGTGCCAGCTCACCGAGGACTAGCGGCCCGTATGAGCAGTTCTTC once TRBJ2-1 TRBV18 TRBD2
CASSDTLNYGYTF TGTGCCAGCAGCGACACATTAAACTATGGCTACACCTTC once TRBJ1-2 TRBV9 -
CASPGGEQYF TGTGCCAGCCCCGGGGGCGAGCAGTACTTC - TRBJ2-7 TRBV6-5 -
CASSSGQGGNEQFF TGCGCCAGCAGCTCGGGACAGGGGGGCAATGAGCAGTTCTTC - TRBJ2-1 TRBV5-1 TRBD1
CSVRLAANYGYTF TGCAGCGTTAGACTTGCAGCTAACTATGGCTACACCTTC - TRBJ1-2 TRBV29-1 -
CASSGTRGQGETQYF TGTGCCAGCAGTGGAACCAGGGGGCAAGGAGAGACCCAGTACTTC - TRBJ2-5 TRBV2 TRBD1
CASRRQGAANEKLFF TGTGCCAGCAGACGACAGGGGGCGGCTAATGAAAAACTGTTTTTT - TRBJ1-4 TRBV6-5 TRBD1
CASSQEPGTVATNEKLFF TGCGCCAGCAGCCAAGAACCCGGGACAGTTGCAACTAATGAAAAACTGTTTTTT once TRBJ1-4 TRBV4-1 TRBD1
CASSQNRRDAFF TGTGCCAGCAGCCAAAACCGCAGGGATGCTTTCTTT few TRBJ1-1 TRBV3-1/TRBV3-2 -
CASSLQGQLNYGYTF TGTGCCAGCAGCTTACAGGGGCAGCTCAACTATGGCTACACCTTC - TRBJ1-2 TRBV5-4 TRBD1
CASSQGQTLNGYTF TGCGCCAGCAGCCAAGGACAGACTTTGAACGGCTACACCTTC - TRBJ1-2 TRBV4-1 -
CASSPGWNTEAFF TGTGCCAGCAGCCCCGGGTGGAACACTGAAGCTTTCTTT - TRBJ1-1 TRBV7-2 -
CASSPSDTIYF TGTGCCAGCTCACCATCGGACACCATATATTTT - TRBJ1-3 TRBV18 -
CASSTLLTGYNSPLHF TGTGCCAGTAGTACTTTACTAACAGGGTATAATTCACCCCTCCACTTT - TRBJ1-6 TRBV19 -
CASSLGLGEKLFF TGTGCCAGCAGCTTAGGGCTCGGGGAAAAACTGTTTTTT - TRBJ1-4 TRBV7-9 -
CASSLEGGANTGELFF TGTGCCAGCAGCTTAGAAGGAGGGGCGAACACCGGGGAGCTGTTTTTT - TRBJ2-2 TRBV7-8 -
CASSWSRSSYNSPLHF TGTGCCAGCAGTTGGTCCAGAAGCTCCTATAATTCACCCCTCCACTTT - TRBJ1-6 TRBV6-5 -
CASRWTGVGSPLHF TGTGCCAGCAGGTGGACCGGGGTAGGCTCACCCCTCCACTTT - TRBJ1-6 TRBV21-1 -
CASSQLLQGTSSPLHF TGTGCCAGCAGCCAGCTACTACAGGGAACGAGTTCACCCCTCCACTTT - TRBJ1-6 TRBV14 -
CATSDPAGADEKLFF TGTGCCACCAGTGACCCCGCAGGGGCGGATGAAAAACTGTTTTTT - TRBJ1-4 TRBV24-1 -
CASSLQGNSGNTIYF TGTGCCAGCAGCCTACAGGGTAACTCTGGAAACACCATATATTTT - TRBJ1-3 TRBV11-2 -
CASSTGTGAREKLFF TGCGCCAGCAGCACCGGGACAGGGGCTAGGGAAAAACTGTTTTTT once TRBJ1-4 TRBV4-1 TRBD1
CASSVKNIQYF TGCGCCAGCAGTGTAAAAAACATTCAGTACTTC - TRBJ2-4 TRBV10-2 -
CASSLVLAGDEQYF TGCGCCAGCAGCTTGGTGCTAGCGGGGGACGAGCAGTACTTC - TRBJ2-7 TRBV5-1 TRBD2
CASTLLFGYNQPQHF TGCGCCAGCACCCTTCTCTTCGGTTACAATCAGCCCCAGCATTTT - TRBJ1-5 TRBV4-1 -
CAWSAGIGSYEQYF TGTGCCTGGAGCGCAGGTATTGGCTCCTACGAGCAGTACTTC few TRBJ2-7 TRBV30 -
CASSWRDRAGETQYF TGTGCCAGCAGCTGGCGGGACAGGGCAGGGGAGACCCAGTACTTC - TRBJ2-5 TRBV5-6 TRBD1
CASSQTGSSYNSPLHF TGCGCCAGCAGCCAGACAGGGAGCTCCTATAATTCACCCCTCCACTTT - TRBJ1-6 TRBV4-1 TRBD1
CASSQEWGQQHLF TGTGCCAGCAGCCAAGAATGGGGACAGCAACATCTCTTT - TRBJ1-1 TRBV3-1/TRBV3-2 TRBD1
CASSDSGTGFTEAFF TGCGCCAGCAGCGACTCCGGGACAGGGTTTACTGAAGCTTTCTTT - TRBJ1-1 TRBV5-1 TRBD1